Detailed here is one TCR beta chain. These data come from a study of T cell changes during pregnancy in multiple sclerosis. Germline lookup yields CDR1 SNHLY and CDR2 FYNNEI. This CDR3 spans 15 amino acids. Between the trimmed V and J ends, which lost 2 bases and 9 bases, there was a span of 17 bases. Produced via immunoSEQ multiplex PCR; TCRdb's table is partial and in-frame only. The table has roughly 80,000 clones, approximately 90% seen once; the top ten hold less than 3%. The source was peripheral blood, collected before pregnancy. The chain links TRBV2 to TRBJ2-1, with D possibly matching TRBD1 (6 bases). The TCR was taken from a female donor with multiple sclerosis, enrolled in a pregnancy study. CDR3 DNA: TGTGCCAGCAGTGAACAGGGGTGGAAGCTTAGTGAGCAGTTCTTC. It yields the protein CASSEQGWKLSEQFF.